This note documents a single T cell receptor beta chain sequence. The sample belongs to a study of control samples from healthy donors and cancer patients. CDR1 is SEHNR, CDR2 FQNEAQ, per germline (reference sequence). This CDR3 contains 14 residues. Deletions cut 2 bases from V and 6 bases from J, with 10 bases between. Here immunoSEQ multiplex PCR was the method, and the copy in TCRdb shows in-frame clones only, minus some. Its table lists fewer than 200,000 clones. This sequence originates from a woman aged 25-40 years in good health. This chain uses TRBV7-9 with TRBJ2-2; D tentatively fits TRBD1 or TRBD2 (5 bases each). Sample: blood. The CDR3 nucleotides are TGTGCCAGCAGCTTATTGGTGGGGGCCGGGGAGCTGTTTTTT. Protein sequence: CASSLLVGAGELFF. The variable domain in full, completed from reference TRBV7-9 and TRBJ2-2, reads DTGVSQNPRHKITKRGQNVTFRCDPISEHNRLYWYRQTLGQGPEFLTYFQNEAQLEKSRLLSDRFSAERPKGSFSTLEIQRTEQGDSAMYLCASSLLVGAGELFFGEGSRLTVL.